Below, 23 T cell receptor beta chains from the same sample are listed, as sequenced in a study of blood T cell repertoires in COVID-19. Data came from immunoSEQ multiplex PCR; TCRdb stores just in-frame clones and leaves some out. Of over 200,000 clones listed, roughly 85% are singletons. The specimen was PBMCs or T cells enriched from blood (not recorded which). These receptors were collected from a man aged 30 to 45 who had recovered from COVID-19.

This clone was recorded once. The rearrangement links TRBV7-9 to TRBJ1-2, with a possible D match to TRBD1 (5 bases). This CDR3 has 14 residues. Germline lookup yields CDR1 SEHNR and CDR2 FQNEAQ (reference sequence). V dropped 0 bases and J dropped 6 bases, with 11 bases sitting between them. The DNA of the CDR3 is TGTGCCAGCAGCTTAGCGGGGCCCTGGCATGGCTACACCTTC. It codes for CASSLAGPWHGYTF.

This clone has a handful of counts. The rearrangement uses TRBV7-2 and TRBJ1-3; D gene uncertain. The germline gives CDR1 SGHTA, CDR2 FQGNSA. Trimming took off 5 bases at V and 4 bases at J, with 12 bases between the two ends. This CDR3 is built from 14 residues. This CDR3 reads CASSHNQAGNTIYF. Written as DNA, the CDR3 is TGTGCCAGCAGCCACAACCAAGCGGGAAACACCATATATTTT. Together with reference TRBV7-2 and TRBJ1-3, the CDR3 gives the full variable domain: GAGVSQSPSNKVTEKGKDVELRCDPISGHTALYWYRQSLGQGLEFLIYFQGNSAPDKSGLPSDRFSAERTGGSVSTLTIQRTQQEDSAVYLCASSHNQAGNTIYFGEGSWLTVV.

As regards this clone: Other DNA sequences in this sample translate to the same CDR3. The genes are TRBV12-3 or TRBV12-4 and TRBJ1-3; no clear D gene. Trimming removed 6 bases from V and 4 bases from J, with 10 bases in between. The CDR3 is made up of 13 amino acids. Here the CDR3 DNA reads TGTGCCAGCAGCCGCTCGAGCGGAAACACCATATATTTT. Translated: CASSRSSGNTIYF.

The rearrangement uses TRBV5-1 and TRBJ2-7; weak D call: TRBD1 (5 bases). The CDR3 totals 14 residues. V dropped 3 bases and J dropped 3 bases, with 13 bases sitting between them. CDR1 is SGHRS, CDR2 YFSETQ, per germline. The CDR3 here is CASSWEQAIYEQYF. CDR3 DNA sequence: TGCGCCAGCAGCTGGGAACAGGCAATCTACGAGCAGTACTTC. The full variable domain, with the rest looked up from reference TRBV5-1 and TRBJ2-7, is KAGVTQTPRYLIKTRGQQVTLSCSPISGHRSVSWYQQTPGQGLQFLFEYFSETQRNKGNFPGRFSGRQFSNSRSEMNVSTLELGDSALYLCASSWEQAIYEQYFGPGTRLTVT.

The chain couples TRBV5-1 to TRBJ2-3; D is unresolved. This CDR3 has 14 amino acids. Trimming left V 2 bases short and J 4 bases short, with 11 bases between. Germline CDR1 is SGHRS and CDR2 is YFSETQ. The CDR3 loop reads CASSFGSPADTQYF. CDR3 bases: TGCGCCAGCAGCTTCGGGTCCCCGGCAGATACGCAGTATTTT. The full variable domain, completed using reference TRBV5-1 and TRBJ2-3, is KAGVTQTPRYLIKTRGQQVTLSCSPISGHRSVSWYQQTPGQGLQFLFEYFSETQRNKGNFPGRFSGRQFSNSRSEMNVSTLELGDSALYLCASSFGSPADTQYFGPGTRLTVL.

This chain joins TRBV18 and TRBJ2-1, with D possibly matching TRBD1 (6 bases). The CDR3 contains 16 residues. V lost 1 base and J lost 6, with 16 bases in between. Germline V gene data show CDR1 as KGHSH and CDR2 as LQKENI. This CDR3 is CASSPLPAGERNEQFF. DNA of the CDR3: TGTGCCAGCTCACCACTCCCAGCAGGGGAGCGCAATGAGCAGTTCTTC.

The chain links TRBV2 to TRBJ2-2; D is unresolved. V gave up 6 bases and J gave up 1 base, with 12 bases separating them. Germline CDR1 SNHLY, CDR2 FYNNEI. CDR3 length: 15 amino acids. The CDR3 DNA is TGTGCCAGCAGGCCGATCGCGGTGAACACCGGGGAGCTGTTTTTT. Translation: CASRPIAVNTGELFF.

Note on this clone: This may be a read error, as it is one base from a much larger clone. CDR3 in DNA: TGTGCCAGCAGCCCGGAGTTCTATGGCTACACCTTC. Its translation: CASSPEFYGYTF. V and J are TRBV12-3 or TRBV12-4 and TRBJ1-2; D is ambiguous. The CDR3 contains 12 residues. V was trimmed by 6 bases and J by 4 bases, leaving 9 bases between them.

V is TRBV7-3 and J is TRBJ2-1; 10 nucleotides match TRBD2. Germline values: CDR1 SGHTA, CDR2 FQGTGA. The CDR3 loop spans 15 amino acids. The V segment lost 5 bases and the J segment 9 bases; nucleotides outside the gene matches: 10. CDR3 residues: CASSPSGGAKGEQFF. The CDR3 DNA reads as TGTGCCAGCAGCCCAAGCGGGGGGGCGAAGGGTGAGCAGTTCTTC.

The chain carries TRBV7-8 and TRBJ2-3; TRBD2 is a possible D gene (5 bases). The CDR3 loop spans 14 amino acids. V shed 4 bases and J shed 3 bases, with 11 bases lying between them. The germline V gene has CDR1 SGHVS and CDR2 FQNEAQ. CDR3 in amino acids: CASSYGGGTDTQYF. As DNA, the CDR3 is TGTGCCAGCAGCTATGGTGGAGGAACAGATACGCAGTATTTT. Full variable domain (outside the CDR3, taken from reference TRBV7-8 and TRBJ2-3): GAGVSQSPRYKVAKRGQDVALRCDPISGHVSLFWYQQALGQGPEFLTYFQNEAQLDKSGLPSDRFFAERPEGSVSTLKIQRTQQEDSAVYLCASSYGGGTDTQYFGPGTRLTVL.

The gene calls are TRBV5-4 and TRBJ1-1, with D possibly matching TRBD1 (5 bases). The CDR3 totals 14 residues. V was clipped by 0 bases and J by 4 bases, with 10 bases between them. CDR1 and CDR2 from the germline V gene are SGHNT and YYREEE (reference sequence). DNA for the CDR3: TGTGCCAGCAGCTTGGACAGGTACTCCACTGAAGCTTTCTTT. Its protein product is CASSLDRYSTEAFF.

This chain links TRBV7-9 with TRBJ1-1; D remains ambiguous. Germline CDR1 reads SEHNR; CDR2 reads FQNEAQ (reference sequence). V lost 2 bases, J lost 8 bases, and 9 bases lay in between. The CDR3 length is 12 residues. The CDR3 loop reads CASSLNSLEAFF. The CDR3 DNA follows: TGTGCCAGCAGCTTAAACAGCCTAGAAGCTTTCTTT.

The chain employs TRBV28 and TRBJ2-7; tentatively, D is TRBD1 (7 bases). Germline CDR1 is MDHEN and CDR2 is SYDVKM. V shed 1 base and J shed 2 bases, with 18 bases lying between them. This CDR3 region has 17 residues. CDR3: CASSLYRSAGGPYEQYF. Here the CDR3 DNA reads TGTGCCAGCAGTTTATATCGGTCGGCAGGGGGGCCCTACGAGCAGTACTTC.

The chain is built from TRBV7-9 and TRBJ2-7; D is perhaps TRBD1 (5 bases). Germline V gene data show CDR1 as SEHNR and CDR2 as FQNEAQ (reference sequence). V was shortened by 11 bases and J by 0 bases, with 14 bases between the two germline ends. The CDR3 extends over 13 amino acids. CDR3 amino acids: CAGAGYSSYEQYF. The CDR3, as DNA: TGTGCCGGGGCAGGTTATAGCTCCTACGAGCAGTACTTC.

The J gene is TRBJ1-5, the V gene TRBV6-5; no definite D call. V lost 6 bases, J lost 5 bases, and 14 bases lay in between. The CDR3 runs to 14 residues. Germline V gene data show CDR1 as MNHEY and CDR2 as SVGAGI. DNA for the CDR3: TGTGCCAGCAGGCCATACAGCTCGGATCAGCCCCAGCATTTT. This sequence encodes CASRPYSSDQPQHF.

V is TRBV15 and J is TRBJ2-1; maybe TRBD1 (6 bases). The CDR3 runs 15 residues. Trimming removed 0 bases at V and 9 bases at J, with 15 bases between. Germline CDR1 and CDR2: LNHNV and YYDKDF (reference sequence). The CDR3 region is CATSRDLMGAGEQFF. CDR3 sequence (DNA): TGTGCCACCAGCAGAGATCTGATGGGGGCAGGTGAGCAGTTCTTC.

The chain uses TRBV5-1 and TRBJ2-3; the D gene is possibly TRBD1 (6 bases). V was cut by 5 bases and J by 2 bases, with 18 bases left in between. The CDR3 runs 16 residues. The V gene's germline CDR1 is SGHRS and CDR2 YFSETQ. CDR3 loop: CASSRMGAGVTDTQYF. CDR3 sequence (DNA): TGCGCCAGCAGTCGGATGGGGGCGGGCGTCACAGATACGCAGTATTTT. The whole variable domain, remainder taken from reference TRBV5-1 and TRBJ2-3, is KAGVTQTPRYLIKTRGQQVTLSCSPISGHRSVSWYQQTPGQGLQFLFEYFSETQRNKGNFPGRFSGRQFSNSRSEMNVSTLELGDSALYLCASSRMGAGVTDTQYFGPGTRLTVL.

The V and J genes are TRBV28 and TRBJ2-7, with D uncertain. Germline V gives CDR1 MDHEN, CDR2 SYDVKM. This CDR3 spans 12 amino acids. V dropped 7 bases and J dropped 7 bases, with 14 bases sitting between them. CDR3 sequence reads: CASNLPYGEQYF. Here the CDR3 DNA reads TGTGCCAGCAATCTTCCCTACGGGGAGCAGTACTTC.

V gene TRBV13 combines with J gene TRBJ2-7; 9 nucleotides align to TRBD1. The junction had 7 bases not matched to a gene; V was cut back by 1 base and J by 6 bases. The germline gives CDR1 PRHDT, CDR2 FYEKMQ (reference sequence). CDR3 size: 15 residues. CDR3 DNA: TGTGCCAGCAGCTTAGATTACAGGGGGCTAGGCGAGCAGTACTTC. Protein: CASSLDYRGLGEQYF.

The rearrangement links TRBV24-1 to TRBJ2-1, with 7 nucleotides matching TRBD2. V was pared by 4 bases and J by 4 bases, with 9 bases of the junction left unmatched. The CDR3 has 16 amino acids. The germline V gene has CDR1 KGHDR and CDR2 SFDVKD. CDR3 in DNA: TGTGCCACCAGTGACTCTCCGGGGGGTCCGTACAATGAGCAGTTCTTC. Its translation is CATSDSPGGPYNEQFF.

The chain has TRBV23-1 and TRBJ2-3; D remains ambiguous. Being an ORF, TRBV23-1 has a function that is uncertain. The CDR3 covers 12 residues. With 0 bases removed from V and 9 bases from J, the gap between germline ends came to 7 bases. CDR3 amino acids: CASSQSETTQYF. CDR3 DNA: TGCGCCAGCAGTCAATCGGAGACCACGCAGTATTTT.

The CDR3 DNA follows: TGCGCCAGCAGCTCAAACAGCCCCGCTGGGGCTTTCTTT. It yields the protein CASSSNSPAGAFF. This sequence joins TRBV5-1 and TRBJ1-1; D not certain. The V gene lost 3 bases and the J gene lost 11 bases, with 17 bases spanning the gap. The CDR3 extends over 13 amino acids. Germline lookup yields CDR1 SGHRS and CDR2 YFSETQ.

The J gene is TRBJ1-2, the V gene TRBV11-2, with TRBD1 identical over 9 bases. The ends lost 5 bases at V and 2 bases at J; junction bases unmatched: 6. The CDR3 runs 15 residues. CDR1 is SGHAT and CDR2 is FQNNGV in the germline V gene. This CDR3 reads CASSPGTGLNYGYTF. The CDR3 DNA follows: TGTGCCAGCAGCCCCGGGACAGGGCTGAACTATGGCTACACCTTC. Together with reference TRBV11-2 and TRBJ1-2, the CDR3 gives the full variable domain: EAGVAQSPRYKIIEKRQSVAFWCNPISGHATLYWYQQILGQGPKLLIQFQNNGVVDDSQLPKDRFSAERLKGVDSTLKIQPAKLEDSAVYLCASSPGTGLNYGYTFGSGTRLTVV.